This T cell receptor (beta chain) appears in the sequencing data of a study of T cell responses to AZD1222 COVID-19 vaccine. On this clone itself: Antigen specificity is unknown.

Trimming took 6 bases from V and 6 from J; bases not matched to a gene: 3. Looked up from germline, CDR1 is MDHEN and CDR2 is SYDVKM. The CDR3 spans 13 residues. Findings and caveats of the study: The donors showed a predominance of white British ancestry and of females, with possible underestimation of clonal diversity.

Sequencing was performed with immunoSEQ multiplex PCR; in TCRdb, only in-frame clones are kept and a portion is missing. The sample records 110,000 to 150,000 clones, 90% to 95% being singletons. The receptor was isolated from an adult who had recovered from COVID-19. This specimen consisted of peripheral blood, obtained after recovery from COVID-19. J is TRBJ1-4 and V is TRBV28; 8 bases align to TRBD1. The CDR3 DNA follows: TGTGCCAGCAGGACAGGGGCGTATGAAAAACTGTTTTTT. It is translated as CASRTGAYEKLFF.